Listed below are T cell receptor beta chains from one sample, sequenced in a study of CD8+ T cells in alopecia areata. TCRdb's table, derived via immunoSEQ multiplex PCR, lists solely in-frame clones and lacks some. The table lists roughly 120,000 clones, 53% of them singletons. The sample was CD4+ T cells sorted from blood, taken at week 4, from a patient treated with tofacitinib. Receptors originate from a human donor with alopecia areata. Both conserved end residues are part of each CDR3. Not every row has a clone size; where given, it reads once, few, many or a size class.

clone size,V gene,J gene,CDR3 protein
.,TRBV4-2,TRBJ2-2,CASSQDATGELFF
.,TRBV6-5,TRBJ2-7,CASSGQTYEQYF
.,TRBV27,TRBJ1-2,CASSLTRQGYGYTF
.,TRBV15,TRBJ2-1,CATSRDGQGAGNEQFF
few,TRBV30,TRBJ2-1,CAWGGRTPPGEQFF
.,TRBV5-4,TRBJ2-5,CASSSQTYQETQYF
.,TRBV29-1,TRBJ1-1,CSVSRVTEAFF
.,TRBV7-6,TRBJ1-2,CASADPRRAQSSYGYTF
.,TRBV5-1,TRBJ2-7,CASSLEGPQYF
.,TRBV29-1,TRBJ2-7,CSVGYDRTYKQYF
few,TRBV5-1,TRBJ1-1,CASSLVVGVTEAFF
.,TRBV5-1,TRBJ1-5,CASSFSGDNQPQHF
.,TRBV11-2,TRBJ2-1,CASKGLAGVSTYNEQFF
.,TRBV4-1,TRBJ2-7,CASSRPTGAAYEQYF
once,TRBV18,TRBJ1-1,CASSPTGGEAFF
.,TRBV6-5,TRBJ2-7,CASKRQGSIYEQYF